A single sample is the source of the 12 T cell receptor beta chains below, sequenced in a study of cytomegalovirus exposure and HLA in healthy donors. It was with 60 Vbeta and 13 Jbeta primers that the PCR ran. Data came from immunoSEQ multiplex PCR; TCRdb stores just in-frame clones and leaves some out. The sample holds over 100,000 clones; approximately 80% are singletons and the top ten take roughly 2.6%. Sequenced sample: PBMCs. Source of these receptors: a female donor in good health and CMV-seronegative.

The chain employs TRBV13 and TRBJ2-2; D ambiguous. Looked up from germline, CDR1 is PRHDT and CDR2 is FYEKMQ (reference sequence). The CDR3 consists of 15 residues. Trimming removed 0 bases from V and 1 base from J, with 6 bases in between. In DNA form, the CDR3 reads TGTGCCAGCAGCTTAGGTCTAGAGAACACCGGGGAGCTGTTTTTT. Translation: CASSLGLENTGELFF.

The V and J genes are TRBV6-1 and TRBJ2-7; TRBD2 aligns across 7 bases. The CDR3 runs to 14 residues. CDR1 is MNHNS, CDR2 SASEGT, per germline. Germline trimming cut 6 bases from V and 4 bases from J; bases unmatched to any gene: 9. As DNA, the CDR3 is TGTGCCAGCAGAGCGGGACTAACACTTTACGAGCAGTACTTC. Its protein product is CASRAGLTLYEQYF.

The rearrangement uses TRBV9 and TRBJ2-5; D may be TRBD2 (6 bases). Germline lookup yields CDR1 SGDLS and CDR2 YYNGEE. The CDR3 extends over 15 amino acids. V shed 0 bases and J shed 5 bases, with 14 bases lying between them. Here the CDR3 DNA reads TGTGCCAGCAGCGTAGAGGACTACCCGGTCGAGACCCAGTACTTC. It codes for CASSVEDYPVETQYF.

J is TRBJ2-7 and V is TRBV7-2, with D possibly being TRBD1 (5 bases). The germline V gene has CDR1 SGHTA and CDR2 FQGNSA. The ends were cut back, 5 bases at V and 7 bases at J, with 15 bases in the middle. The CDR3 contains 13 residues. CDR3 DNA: TGTGCCAGCAGCCACATCAGGGCAGAGGAGCAGTACTTC. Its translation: CASSHIRAEEQYF.

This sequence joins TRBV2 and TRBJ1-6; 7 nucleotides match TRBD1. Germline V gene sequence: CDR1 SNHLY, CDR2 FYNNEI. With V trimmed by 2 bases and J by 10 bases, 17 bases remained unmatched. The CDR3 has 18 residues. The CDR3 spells CASSELGIGGGVGSPLHF. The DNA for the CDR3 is TGTGCCAGCAGTGAACTAGGTATTGGAGGGGGCGTGGGGTCACCCCTCCACTTT.

CDR3 residues: CASSPGTGGAGEQFF. Here the CDR3 DNA reads TGCGCCAGCAGCCCCGGGACAGGGGGCGCGGGTGAGCAGTTCTTC. The rearrangement uses TRBV5-1 and TRBJ2-1; 12 nucleotides align to TRBD1. The CDR3 is 15 residues long. V dropped 4 bases and J dropped 9; count of bases not matched to a gene: 8. Germline V gene sequence: CDR1 SGHRS, CDR2 YFSETQ. Using reference TRBV5-1 and TRBJ2-1 for the parts outside the CDR3, the full variable domain is KAGVTQTPRYLIKTRGQQVTLSCSPISGHRSVSWYQQTPGQGLQFLFEYFSETQRNKGNFPGRFSGRQFSNSRSEMNVSTLELGDSALYLCASSPGTGGAGEQFFGPGTRLTVL.

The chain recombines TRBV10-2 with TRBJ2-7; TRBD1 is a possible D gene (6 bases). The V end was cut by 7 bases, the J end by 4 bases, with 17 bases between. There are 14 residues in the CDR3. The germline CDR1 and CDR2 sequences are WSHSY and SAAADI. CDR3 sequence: CASMALGASYEQYF. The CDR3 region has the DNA TGCGCCAGCATGGCTTTGGGGGCTTCGTACGAGCAGTACTTC.

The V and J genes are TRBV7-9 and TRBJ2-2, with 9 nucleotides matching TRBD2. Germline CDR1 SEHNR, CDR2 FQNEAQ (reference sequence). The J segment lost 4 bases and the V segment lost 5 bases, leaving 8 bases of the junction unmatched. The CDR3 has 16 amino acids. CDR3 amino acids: CASSPHSGGVTGELFF. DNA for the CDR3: TGTGCCAGCAGCCCCCATAGCGGGGGCGTCACCGGGGAGCTGTTTTTT. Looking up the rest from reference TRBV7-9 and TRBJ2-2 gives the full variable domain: DTGVSQNPRHKITKRGQNVTFRCDPISEHNRLYWYRQTLGQGPEFLTYFQNEAQLEKSRLLSDRFSAERPKGSFSTLEIQRTEQGDSAMYLCASSPHSGGVTGELFFGEGSRLTVL.

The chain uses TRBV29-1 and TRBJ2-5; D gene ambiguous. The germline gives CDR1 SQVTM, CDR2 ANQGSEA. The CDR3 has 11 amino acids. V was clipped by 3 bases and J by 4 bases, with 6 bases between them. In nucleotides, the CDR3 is TGCAGCGTTGACCGACTAGAGACCCAGTACTTC. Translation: CSVDRLETQYF. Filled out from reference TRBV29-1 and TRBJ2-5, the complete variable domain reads SAVISQKPSRDICQRGTSLTIQCQVDSQVTMMFWYRQQPGQSLTLIATANQGSEATYESGFVIDKFPISRPNLTFSTLTVSNMSPEDSSIYLCSVDRLETQYFGPGTRLLVL.

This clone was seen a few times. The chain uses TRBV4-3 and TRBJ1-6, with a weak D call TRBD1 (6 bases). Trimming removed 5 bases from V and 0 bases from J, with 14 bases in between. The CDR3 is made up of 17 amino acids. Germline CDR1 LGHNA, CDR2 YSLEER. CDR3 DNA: TGCGCCAGCAGCGAAGGGGGGGGGAGCTCCTATAATTCACCCCTCCACTTT. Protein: CASSEGGGSSYNSPLHF.

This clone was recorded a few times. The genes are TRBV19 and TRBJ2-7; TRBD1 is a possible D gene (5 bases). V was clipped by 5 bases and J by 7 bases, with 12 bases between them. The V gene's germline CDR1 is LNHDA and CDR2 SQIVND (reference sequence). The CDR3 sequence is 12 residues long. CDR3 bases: TGTGCCAGTAGTTTTCAGGGAACGGAGCAGTACTTC. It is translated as CASSFQGTEQYF.

Here the CDR3 reads CASSPGWEGNTIYF. The CDR3, as DNA: TGTGCCAGCAGCCCAGGGTGGGAAGGAAACACCATATATTTT. The chain employs TRBV7-9 and TRBJ1-3; a weak D match, TRBD1 (5 bases). Germline CDR1 SEHNR, CDR2 FQNEAQ (reference sequence). The CDR3 runs to 14 residues. The germline V and J ends were trimmed by 5 bases and 4 bases, with 12 bases remaining between them.